This TCR beta chain was recovered during a study of cytomegalovirus exposure and HLA in healthy donors. Study-wide points: Previous analysis showed most TCR beta V segments were productive about 90% or about 30% of the time.

The CDR3 is made up of 13 amino acids. CDR1 is SQVTM and CDR2 is ANQGSEA in the germline V gene. The primer mix had 60 Vbeta and 13 Jbeta primers. Assay used: immunoSEQ multiplex PCR; TCRdb lists only in-frame clones, some missing. The data contain about 120,000 clones, around 85% of them singletons. Regarding this clone: Its antigen is not known. A junction end diverges from the germline sequence, so it may reflect a read error.

The sequenced sample was PBMCs. The TCR was taken from a man aged 30 to 45 in good health and CMV-seronegative. The genes are TRBV29-1 and TRBJ2-3, with 10 bases fitting TRBD2. CDR3 coding DNA: TGCAGCAAAATAGCGGGGGGCACCGATACGCAGTATTTT. It specifies CSKIAGGTDTQYF.